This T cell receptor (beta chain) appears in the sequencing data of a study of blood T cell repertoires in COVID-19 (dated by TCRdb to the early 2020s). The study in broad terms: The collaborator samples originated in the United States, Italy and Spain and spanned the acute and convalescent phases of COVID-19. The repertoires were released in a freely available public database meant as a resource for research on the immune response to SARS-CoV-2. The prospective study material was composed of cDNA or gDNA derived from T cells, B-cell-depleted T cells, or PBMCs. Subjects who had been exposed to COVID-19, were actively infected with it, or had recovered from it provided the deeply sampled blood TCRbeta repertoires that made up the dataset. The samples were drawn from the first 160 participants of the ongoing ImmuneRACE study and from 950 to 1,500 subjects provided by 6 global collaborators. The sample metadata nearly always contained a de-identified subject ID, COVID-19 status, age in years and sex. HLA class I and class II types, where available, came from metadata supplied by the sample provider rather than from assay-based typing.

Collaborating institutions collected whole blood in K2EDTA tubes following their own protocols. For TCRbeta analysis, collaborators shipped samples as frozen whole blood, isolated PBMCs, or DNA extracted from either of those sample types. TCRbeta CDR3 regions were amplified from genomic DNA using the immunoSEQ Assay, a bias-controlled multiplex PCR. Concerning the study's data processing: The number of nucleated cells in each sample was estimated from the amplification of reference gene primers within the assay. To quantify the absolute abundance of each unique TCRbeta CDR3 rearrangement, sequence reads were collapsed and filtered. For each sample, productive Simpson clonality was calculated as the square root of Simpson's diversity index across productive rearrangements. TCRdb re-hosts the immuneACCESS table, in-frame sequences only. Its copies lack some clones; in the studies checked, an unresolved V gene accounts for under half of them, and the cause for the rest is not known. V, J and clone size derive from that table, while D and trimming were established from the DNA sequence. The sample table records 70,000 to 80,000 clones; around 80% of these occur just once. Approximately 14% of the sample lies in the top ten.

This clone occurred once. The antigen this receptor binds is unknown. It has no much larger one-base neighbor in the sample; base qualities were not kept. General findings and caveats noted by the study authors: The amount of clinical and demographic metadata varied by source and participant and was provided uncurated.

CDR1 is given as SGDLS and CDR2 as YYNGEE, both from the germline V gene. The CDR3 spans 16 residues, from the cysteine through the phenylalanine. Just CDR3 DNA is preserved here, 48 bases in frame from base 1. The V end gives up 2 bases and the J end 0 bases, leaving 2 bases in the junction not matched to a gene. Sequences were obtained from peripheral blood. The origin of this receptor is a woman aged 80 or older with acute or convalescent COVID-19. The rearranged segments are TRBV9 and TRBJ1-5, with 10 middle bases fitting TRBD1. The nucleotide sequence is TGTGCCAGCAGCGTGGGACAGGGGTTTAGCAATCAGCCCCAGCATTTT. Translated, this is CASSVGQGFSNQPQHF.